Reported below is one T cell receptor (beta chain). The antigen is unknown. The record originates from a study of T cells in tuberculosis. Points from the study as a whole: Selection depended on which cryopreserved specimens were available. GMM-specific TCRs were nearer to active tuberculosis alpha repertoires, suggesting expansion. A GMM-specific repertoire classifier reached 75% to 90% accuracy, AUROC about 0.9.

This table comes from immunoSEQ multiplex PCR, and its TCRdb copy is limited to in-frame clones, with some not included. This sample yields under 45,000 clones, of which about 95% are seen a single time; about 3.8% belongs to the top ten. Germline CDR1 and CDR2: MDHEN and SYDVKM. V lost 6 bases to trimming and J lost 3 bases, with 8 bases between them. CDR3 length equals 13 residues. The sequence was collected from a donor between 10 and 35 years old with latent tuberculosis or without tuberculosis infection. The gene calls are TRBV28 and TRBJ2-2; D is perhaps TRBD1 (6 bases). Specimen: PBMCs. The CDR3 loop reads CASRNRDTGELFF. The CDR3 DNA reads TGTGCCAGCAGGAACAGGGACACCGGGGAGCTGTTTTTT.